This paragraph reports one T cell receptor beta chain. Its antigen remains unknown. The data derive from a study of PD-1 blockade in mismatch repair-deficient tumors. Study-wide context: Patients had 11 to 13 mismatch repair-deficient cancer types and were previously treated and progressing. General observations from the study: After pembrolizumab, tumor-resident clones rose rapidly, then generally contracted before radiologic responses.

Sequencing was performed with immunoSEQ multiplex PCR; in TCRdb, only in-frame clones are kept and a portion is missing. This sample yields some 50,000 clones, of which over 75% are seen a single time; more than 3% belongs to the top ten. V lost 2 bases, J lost 10 bases, and 12 bases lay in between. Germline assignment: CDR1 SQVTM and CDR2 ANQGSEA. There are 12 residues in the CDR3. PCR or immunohistochemistry showed mismatch repair deficiency in every enrolled patient. The genes are TRBV29-1 and TRBJ2-1; D may correspond to TRBD1 or TRBD2 (5 bases each). This sequence was found in an adult with mismatch repair-deficient cancer. This specimen was PBMCs, taken before pembrolizumab treatment. The CDR3 here is CSVEIVGTEQFF. CDR3 DNA sequence: TGCAGCGTTGAAATCGTTGGGACCGAGCAGTTCTTC.